This entry lists 8 T cell receptor delta chains sequenced from one sample in a study of gamma-delta T cells after stem cell transplantation. TCRdb re-processed the RT-PCR reads via CATT. The sample includes about 2,600 delta-chain clones, around 1.5% of them seen just once. Input material: gamma-delta T cells. These receptor sequences come from a human donor. It is not recorded whose cells these are; they may come from a transplant donor.

A few counts support this clone. Translating this DNA gives a protein that differs at residue 4 from the TCRdb one, which belongs to a much larger clone; a read error is likely, and the protein shown is this translation. The J gene is TRDJ1, the V gene TRDV2; 13 bases agree with TRDD3. Germline loops: CDR1 GEAIGNYY, CDR2 EKD. CDR3 size: 17 residues. V lost 5 bases to trimming and J lost 1 base; unmatched junction nucleotides: 9. CDR3 bases: TGTGCCTGTGGCACTCTACTGGGGGATACGCTCACCGATAAACTCATCTTT. Its protein is CACGTLLGDTLTDKLIF.

In its sample, this clone ranks as medium-sized. Other DNA variants within this sample encode the same CDR3. The chain links TRDV2 to TRDJ1; TRDD3 matches 8 bases. The CDR3 totals 15 residues. The V segment lost 1 base and the J segment 0 bases; nucleotides outside the gene matches: 3. The germline V gene has CDR1 GEAIGNYY and CDR2 EKD. CDR3 residues: CACDTLLGDTDKLIF. In DNA form, the CDR3 reads TGTGCCTGTGACACTCTACTGGGGGACACCGATAAACTCATCTTT.

This clone is labeled as medium-sized. The sample holds other DNA sequences that translate to the same CDR3. The chain recombines TRDV2 with TRDJ1; maybe TRDD3 (5 bases). Per the germline V gene, CDR1 is GEAIGNYY and CDR2 is EKD. The V end was cut by 0 bases, the J end by 0 bases, with 10 bases between. The CDR3 runs 15 residues. CDR3 DNA sequence: TGTGCCTGTGACACCCTGGGCCCTTACACCGATAAACTCATCTTT. Amino acid sequence: CACDTLGPYTDKLIF.

This clone showed up just a few times. The chain links TRDV1 to TRDJ1, with D maybe TRDD3 (6 bases). The CDR3 spans 18 residues. Germline CDR1 is TSWWSYY and CDR2 is QGS. Trimming shortened V by 4 bases and J by 0 bases, and 21 bases separated the two germline ends. The DNA of the CDR3 is TGTGCTCTTGGGGGCCATGGGGGTTCCTCCCGGTACACCGATAAACTCATCTTT. It is translated as CALGGHGGSSRYTDKLIF.

This clone turned up a few times. A much larger clone differs by one base, so this may be a read error. J is TRDJ1 and V is TRDV2, with 8 bases aligning to TRDD3. Germline-derived CDR1 and CDR2 are GEAIGNYY and EKD. The CDR3 consists of 16 residues. CDR3 sequence: CACEELGGPYTDRLIF. CDR3 sequence (DNA): TGTGCCTGTGAGGAACTGGGGGGGCCGTACACCGATAGACTCATCTTT.

The sample holds a few counts of this clone. TCRdb records a much larger clone's protein for this DNA, with a difference at residue 13 that likely arises from a read error; the protein given is the translation of the DNA. The chain carries TRDV2 and TRDJ1; D ambiguous. CDR1 and CDR2 (germline): GEAIGNYY, EKD. CDR3 length: 15 amino acids. CDR3 DNA sequence: TGTGCCTGTGACCCCGTAGGAGGCCCCTCGGGTAAACCCATCTTT. Its translation is CACDPVGGPSGKPIF.

The chain uses TRDV2 and TRDJ1, with 13 bases lining up with TRDD3. From germline, CDR1 is GEAIGNYY and CDR2 EKD. V shed 4 bases, J shed 0 bases, and the junction held 19 bases outside the gene matches. The CDR3 loop spans 21 amino acids. The CDR3 DNA reads as TGTGCCTGTGATATTATTCCGAGTACTGGGGGATACGCCCCGTACACCGATAAACTCATCTTT. Translated: CACDIIPSTGGYAPYTDKLIF.

Judged by abundance, this clone is medium-sized. A much more abundant neighbour one base away suggests this may be a read error. The CDR3 DNA reads TGTGCTCTTGGGGCCAGTACGTTCCCTACCGATAAACCCATCTTT. It codes for CALGASTFPTDKPIF. This chain joins TRDV1 and TRDJ1, with D tentatively TRDD2 (5 bases). Germline V gene sequence: CDR1 TSWWSYY, CDR2 QGS. The CDR3 has 15 residues.